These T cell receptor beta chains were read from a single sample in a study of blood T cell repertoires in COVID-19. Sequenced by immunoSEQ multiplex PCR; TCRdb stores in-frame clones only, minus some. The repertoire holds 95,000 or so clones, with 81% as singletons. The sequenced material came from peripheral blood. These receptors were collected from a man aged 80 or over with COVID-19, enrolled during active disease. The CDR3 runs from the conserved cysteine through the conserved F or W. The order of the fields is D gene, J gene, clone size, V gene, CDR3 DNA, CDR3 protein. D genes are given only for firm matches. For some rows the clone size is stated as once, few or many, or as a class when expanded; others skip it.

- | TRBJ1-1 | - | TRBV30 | TGTGCCTGGAGTGTCCGGGGTCGGACTGAAGCTTTCTTT | CAWSVRGRTEAFF
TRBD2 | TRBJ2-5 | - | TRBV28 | TGTGCCAGCAGTTTAGGCGGGAGTAGAGAGACCCAGTACTTC | CASSLGGSRETQYF
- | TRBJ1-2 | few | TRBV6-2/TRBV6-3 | TGTGCCAGCAGCCCAGACAGAACCTATGGCTACACCTTC | CASSPDRTYGYTF
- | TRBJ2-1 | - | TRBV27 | TGTGCCAGCACCACATTCCGGGACTCCATACACAATGAGCAGTTCTTC | CASTTFRDSIHNEQFF
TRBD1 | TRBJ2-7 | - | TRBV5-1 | TGCGCCAGCAGCTTATTCCCAGGGGGAAACGAGCAGTACTTC | CASSLFPGGNEQYF
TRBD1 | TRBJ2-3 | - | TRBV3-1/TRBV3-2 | TGTGCCAGCAGCCAACCGGGACAGGGGATTGATACGCAGTATTTT | CASSQPGQGIDTQYF
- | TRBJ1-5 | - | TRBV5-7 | TGTGCCAGCAGCTTGGCAGGAGGTTATAGCAATCAGCCCCAGCATTTT | CASSLAGGYSNQPQHF
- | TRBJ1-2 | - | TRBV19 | TGTGCCAGTAGTACCCCTCGCCGGGGCTACACCTTC | CASSTPRRGYTF
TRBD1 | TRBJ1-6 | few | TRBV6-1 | TGTGCCAGCAGTGAACAGGGGGTAAGAAATTCACCCCTCCACTTT | CASSEQGVRNSPLHF
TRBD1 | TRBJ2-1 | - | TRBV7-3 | TGTGCCAGCAGCTTAAACCCCGGGACAGGTTTTCAGTTCTTC | CASSLNPGTGFQFF
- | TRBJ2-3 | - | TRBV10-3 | TGTGCCATCAGTGACCTTGGGCCTCGGTCTAGCACAGATACGCAGTATTTT | CAISDLGPRSSTDTQYF
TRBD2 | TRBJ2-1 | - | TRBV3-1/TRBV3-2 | TGTGCCAGCAGCCTGGGACTAGCGGGAGTTGATGAGCAGTTCTTC | CASSLGLAGVDEQFF
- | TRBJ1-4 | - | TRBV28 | TGTGCCAGCAGTGATACGGGGATGTCTAATGAAAAACTGTTTTTT | CASSDTGMSNEKLFF
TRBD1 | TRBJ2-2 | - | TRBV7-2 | TGTGCCAGCAGCTTATGGCAGGGGGTAGTGTCCGGGGAGCTGTTTTTT | CASSLWQGVVSGELFF
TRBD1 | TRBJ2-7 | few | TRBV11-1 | TGTGCCAGCAGAGGACAGGACCACTCCTACGAGCAGTACTTC | CASRGQDHSYEQYF
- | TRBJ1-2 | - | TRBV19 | TGTGCCAGTAGTATCTACAGAAACTATGGCTACACCTTC | CASSIYRNYGYTF